A single sample is the source of the 7 T cell receptor beta chains below, sequenced in a study of a mutant IDH1 vaccine in newly diagnosed glioma (dated by TCRdb to the early 2020s). No cognate antigen is known for these TCRs. The library was built by means of the immunoSEQ multiplex PCR assay. Held by TCRdb, this immuneACCESS table contains in-frame sequences only and omits some clones. Under half of the omission traces to an unresolved V gene where checked; the cause of the rest is unknown. This sample gives tens of thousands of clones in total; 75% to 90% of them show up just once. Jointly, the top ten make up roughly 1.4% of the sample. Sample time point, as interpreted from the label and publication: week 23, last vaccination. Each vaccine dose was 300 ug of a 20-mer mutant IDH1 peptide in Montanide, given subcutaneously with topical imiquimod. This material consisted of PBMCs, taken from a glioma patient whose treatment included an IDH1 peptide vaccine. The receptors derive from a man in his forties with glioma.

This clone came up once. The J gene is TRBJ2-7, the V gene TRBV2; D is ambiguous. CDR1 and CDR2 (germline): SNHLY, FYNNEI. CDR3 length: 13 residues. Trimming stripped 2 bases from V and 3 bases from J, with 8 bases between. In nucleotides, the CDR3 is TGTGCCAGCAGTGAAAGCAACAGCTACGAGCAGTACTTC. It yields the protein CASSESNSYEQYF.

The sample holds a few counts of this clone. The chain carries TRBV4-3 and TRBJ2-1; TRBD2 agrees at 12 bases. This CDR3 comprises 17 residues. Losses at the gene ends were 1 base for V and 5 bases for J; bases not matched to a gene: 6. The V gene's germline CDR1 is LGHNA and CDR2 YSLEER. The DNA of the CDR3 is TGCGCCAGCAGCCAAGCGTCTAGCGGGAGGGCCAACAATGAGCAGTTCTTC. Residues: CASSQASSGRANNEQFF.

This clone came up once. The rearrangement joins TRBV27 to TRBJ2-3; D ambiguous. V lost 3 bases, J lost 0 bases, and 7 bases lay in between. CDR3 length: 14 residues. The germline V gene has CDR1 MNHEY and CDR2 SMNVEV (reference sequence). This CDR3 is CASSFVDSTDTQYF. Here the CDR3 DNA reads TGTGCCAGCAGTTTTGTCGATAGCACAGATACGCAGTATTTT.

This clone was detected once. The chain has TRBV7-3 and TRBJ2-3; D uncertain. Germline V gives CDR1 SGHTA, CDR2 FQGTGA. The CDR3 runs to 14 residues. The V gene lost 1 base and the J gene lost 0 bases, with 5 bases spanning the gap. The CDR3 region has the DNA TGTGCCAGCAGCTTAAGGGTTAGCACAGATACGCAGTATTTT. It specifies CASSLRVSTDTQYF.

The chain employs TRBV9 and TRBJ2-6, with 7 bases matching TRBD1. Germline V gene sequence: CDR1 SGDLS, CDR2 YYNGEE. This CDR3 has 18 residues. V lost 0 bases, J lost 0 bases, and 6 bases stayed unmatched. CDR3 DNA: TGTGCCAGCAGCGTAGCTACGGGACAGTACTCTGGGGCCAACGTCCTGACTTTC. Protein sequence: CASSVATGQYSGANVLTF.

This CDR3 is CASSVAGGGDTEAFF. DNA of the CDR3: TGTGCCAGCAGCGTAGCGGGCGGGGGGGACACTGAAGCTTTCTTT. The V call is TRBV9, the J call TRBJ1-1; a weak D match, TRBD1 (5 bases). V lost 0 bases and J 3 bases, leaving 12 bases between the germline ends. Germline CDR1 and CDR2: SGDLS and YYNGEE. The CDR3 covers 15 residues.

The chain employs TRBV10-2 and TRBJ1-5; 10 bases fit TRBD1. V trimming: 5 bases; J trimming: 7 bases; junction bases outside the gene matches: 23. This CDR3 comprises 20 residues. Germline CDR1 reads WSHSY; CDR2 reads SAAADI. CDR3 in amino acids: CASSSLARRPGTGERQPQHF. The CDR3 region has the DNA TGCGCCAGCAGTTCGCTCGCCCGCCGTCCCGGGACAGGGGAAAGACAGCCCCAGCATTTT.